The 7 T cell receptor beta chains in this list originate from one sample, sequenced in a study of shared clonotypes between healthy human individuals. The naive CD8 population came from CD45RO-negative cells selected for CCR7, without terminally differentiated effector memory CD45RA+ cells. Generated by immunoSEQ multiplex PCR, the TCRdb table keeps only in-frame clones and is missing some. The sample gives some 2 million clones, roughly 94% of which show up once; around 1.1% is in the top ten. Sequencing used naive CD8+ T cells sorted from blood. The receptors here all came from a man younger than 30 in good health.

The chain employs TRBV19 and TRBJ2-7, with TRBD2 matching over 11 bases. Germline V gives CDR1 LNHDA, CDR2 SQIVND (reference sequence). V shed 6 bases and J 4 bases; nucleotides not matched to a gene: 5. This CDR3 contains 14 residues. CDR3 protein: CASSKLAGAYEQYF. As DNA, the CDR3 is TGTGCCAGTAGCAAACTAGCGGGAGCTTACGAGCAGTACTTC. The full variable domain, completed using reference TRBV19 and TRBJ2-7, is DGGITQSPKYLFRKEGQNVTLSCEQNLNHDAMYWYRQDPGQGLRLIYYSQIVNDFQKGDIAEGYSVSREKKESFPLTVTSAQKNPTAFYLCASSKLAGAYEQYFGPGTRLTVT.

The J gene is TRBJ2-7, the V gene TRBV4-1; possible D gene TRBD2, 5 bases. The CDR3 totals 15 residues. Deletions cut 4 bases from V and 2 bases from J, with 15 bases between. Per germline, CDR1 MGHRA and CDR2 YSYEKL. The CDR3 DNA is TGCGCCAGCAGCCCTACCGGCGGGTGGGCCTACGAGCAGTACTTC. This translates into CASSPTGGWAYEQYF.

The chain recombines TRBV27 with TRBJ2-4, with D uncertain. The germline V gene encodes CDR1 MNHEY and CDR2 SMNVEV (reference sequence). Trimming left V 2 bases short and J 0 bases short, with 8 bases between. The CDR3 has 15 residues. The DNA for the CDR3 is TGTGCCAGCAGTTTAGCGCGACTAGCCAAAAACATTCAGTACTTC. It is translated as CASSLARLAKNIQYF.

This chain links TRBV9 with TRBJ2-7; D possibly corresponds to TRBD2 (5 bases). Germline V lookup: CDR1 SGDLS, CDR2 YYNGEE. V was pared by 3 bases and J by 1 base, with 14 bases between. The length of the CDR3 is 15 residues. CDR3 coding DNA: TGTGCCAGCAGCGGGGGAGATGCCGCATCCTACGAGCAGTACTTC. Protein sequence: CASSGGDAASYEQYF.

The rearrangement joins TRBV7-6 to TRBJ2-5; D not certain. V was shortened by 1 base and J by 10 bases, with 16 bases between the two germline ends. CDR3 size: 14 residues. CDR1 SGHVS and CDR2 FNYEAQ come from the germline V gene. The CDR3 is CASSLGPTQVDQYF. The CDR3 nucleotides are TGTGCCAGCAGCTTAGGCCCCACTCAGGTCGACCAGTACTTC.

In regard to this clone: The sample holds other DNA sequences that translate to the same CDR3. The rearrangement links TRBV27 to TRBJ1-5, with 8 bases fitting TRBD1. In germline, CDR1 is MNHEY, CDR2 SMNVEV (reference sequence). Germline trimming cut 5 bases from V and 6 bases from J; bases unmatched to any gene: 6. The CDR3 is 14 amino acids. The CDR3 DNA follows: TGTGCCAGCAGTCCTCAGGGGGCCGGTCAGCCCCAGCATTTT. It specifies CASSPQGAGQPQHF.

The chain has TRBV5-1 and TRBJ2-2; maybe TRBD2 (6 bases). The CDR3 spans 13 residues. V lost 3 bases, J lost 6 bases, and 9 bases lay in between. Germline V CDR1 and CDR2: SGHRS, YFSETQ. CDR3 sequence: CASSWAGSGELFF. For the CDR3, the DNA is TGCGCCAGCAGCTGGGCGGGGTCCGGGGAGCTGTTTTTT.